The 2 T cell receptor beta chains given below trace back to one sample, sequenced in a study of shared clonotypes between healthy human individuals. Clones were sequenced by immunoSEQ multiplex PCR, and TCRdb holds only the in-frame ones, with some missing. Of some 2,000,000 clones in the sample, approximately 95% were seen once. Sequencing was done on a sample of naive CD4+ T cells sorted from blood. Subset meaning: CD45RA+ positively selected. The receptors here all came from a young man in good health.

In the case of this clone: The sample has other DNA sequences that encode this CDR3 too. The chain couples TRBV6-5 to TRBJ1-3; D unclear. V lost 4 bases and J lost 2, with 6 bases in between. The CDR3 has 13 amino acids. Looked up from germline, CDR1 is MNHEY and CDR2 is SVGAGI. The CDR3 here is CASSSGPGNTIYF. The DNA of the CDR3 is TGTGCCAGCAGTTCCGGGCCTGGAAACACCATATATTTT.

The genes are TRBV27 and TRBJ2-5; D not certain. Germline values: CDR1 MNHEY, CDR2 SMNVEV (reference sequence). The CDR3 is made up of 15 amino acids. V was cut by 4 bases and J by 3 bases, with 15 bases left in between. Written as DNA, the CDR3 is TGTGCCAGCAGTTCCCTCAACGGTCGGGAAGAGACCCAGTACTTC. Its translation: CASSSLNGREETQYF.